The 26 T cell receptor beta chains given below trace back to one sample, sequenced in a study of cytomegalovirus exposure and HLA in healthy donors. The PCR employed 60 Vbeta primers together with 13 Jbeta primers. Profiling relied on immunoSEQ multiplex PCR, and the TCRdb table lists in-frame clones only, not all of them. The top ten clones hold over 9% of a sample with 150,000 to 200,000 clones, 75% of them seen once. Source material: PBMCs. The receptors originated from a man aged 18-30 years in good health and CMV-seropositive.

The chain links TRBV5-1 to TRBJ2-7; D is perhaps TRBD1 or TRBD2 (9 bases each). CDR1 SGHRS and CDR2 YFSETQ come from the germline V gene. The CDR3 has 19 residues. Trimming pared 4 bases from V and 4 bases from J, leaving 30 bases between. The CDR3 DNA follows: TGCGCCAGCAGCGTAGAACAGGGGGCGACGGGACTAGCAACGTACGAGCAGTACTTC. This codes for CASSVEQGATGLATYEQYF.

The rearrangement links TRBV11-2 to TRBJ2-7, with 12 positions matching TRBD2. The trim removed 3 bases at V and 6 bases at J, leaving 9 bases unmatched. The CDR3 runs to 16 residues. Germline loops: CDR1 SGHAT, CDR2 FQNNGV. The CDR3 here is CASSFNGLAGYSEQYF. CDR3 sequence (DNA): TGTGCCAGCAGCTTCAACGGACTAGCGGGATACAGCGAGCAGTACTTC.

V and J are TRBV2 and TRBJ2-1; 12 bases are a match to TRBD2. The CDR3 sequence is 15 residues long. Trimming cost V 8 bases and J 12 bases; bases outside gene matches: 14. Germline assignment: CDR1 SNHLY and CDR2 FYNNEI. This CDR3 reads CASPGGTSGPQGQFF. CDR3 bases: TGTGCCAGCCCGGGGGGGACTAGCGGGCCCCAGGGGCAGTTCTTC.

In its sample, this clone was seen once. The rearrangement joins TRBV5-8 to TRBJ2-3, with a tentative D call TRBD1 (5 bases). V lost 2 bases and J lost 0, with 10 bases in between. CDR3 length: 15 residues. Germline V lookup: CDR1 SGHTS, CDR2 YDEGEE. The CDR3 DNA sequence: TGTGCCAGCAGCTTTCCTGGGGCTAGCACAGATACGCAGTATTTT. Its translation: CASSFPGASTDTQYF. Using reference TRBV5-8 and TRBJ2-3 for the parts outside the CDR3, the full variable domain is EAGVTQSPTHLIKTRGQQATLRCSPISGHTSVYWYQQALGLGLQFLLWYDEGEERNRGNFPPRFSGRQFPNYSSELNVNALELEDSALYLCASSFPGASTDTQYFGPGTRLTVL.

The CDR3 nucleotides are TGCAGCGCCACGTCCGGGACGGGAGGCGAAGCTTTCTTT. This codes for CSATSGTGGEAFF. The rearrangement joins TRBV29-1 to TRBJ1-1; perhaps TRBD1 as D (5 bases). This CDR3 has 13 amino acids. Looked up from germline, CDR1 is SQVTM and CDR2 is ANQGSEA. V was pared by 7 bases and J by 8 bases, with 20 bases between.

V usage is TRBV7-9 and J usage is TRBJ2-7; D is possibly TRBD2 (5 bases). The CDR3 is 12 residues long. The germline gives CDR1 SEHNR, CDR2 FQNEAQ (reference sequence). V was pared by 1 base and J by 7 bases, with 8 bases between. CDR3 residues: CASSLVGDEQYF. CDR3 DNA: TGTGCCAGCAGCTTAGTCGGGGATGAGCAGTACTTC.

V is TRBV15 and J is TRBJ2-6; 7 bases map to TRBD2. Germline values: CDR1 LNHNV, CDR2 YYDKDF (reference sequence). The CDR3 consists of 17 residues. Losses at the gene ends were 6 bases for V and 0 bases for J; bases not matched to a gene: 8. The CDR3 sequence: CATSSASGNSGANVLTF. The CDR3 DNA is TGTGCCACCAGTTCGGCTAGCGGAAACTCTGGGGCCAACGTCCTGACTTTC.

This chain links TRBV13 with TRBJ2-3, with 8 bases aligning to TRBD2. Germline V gene lookup returns CDR1 PRHDT and CDR2 FYEKMQ (reference sequence). Trimming cost V 11 bases and J 4 bases; bases outside gene matches: 14. The CDR3 loop spans 15 amino acids. CDR3 protein: CASKGWTSLADTQYF. The CDR3 DNA sequence: TGTGCCTCCAAAGGGTGGACTAGCTTAGCAGATACGCAGTATTTT.

This clone was recorded only once. V gene TRBV5-1 combines with J gene TRBJ2-1; D is possibly TRBD1 (6 bases). Trimming shortened V by 0 bases and J by 8 bases, and 18 bases separated the two germline ends. The CDR3 is 16 amino acids. CDR1 and CDR2 from the germline V gene are SGHRS and YFSETQ. The CDR3 coding sequence is TGCGCCAGCAGCTTGGCGGGGTCAGGGGTGGGCTATGAGCAGTTCTTC. This gives the protein CASSLAGSGVGYEQFF.

This clone occurred a few times. This chain connects TRBV6-5 to TRBJ2-7, with TRBD2 identical over 12 bases. The germline gives CDR1 MNHEY, CDR2 SVGAGI. This CDR3 has 14 residues. With V trimmed by 7 bases and J by 7 bases, 8 bases remained unmatched. The CDR3 DNA is TGTGCCAGCAATCGACTAGCGGGAGTTGGGGAGCAGTACTTC. Protein product: CASNRLAGVGEQYF.

The chain has TRBV12-5 and TRBJ1-2; the D gene is possibly TRBD1 (5 bases). The CDR3 sequence is 14 residues long. The V gene lost 5 bases and the J gene lost 4 bases, with 14 bases spanning the gap. Germline V gene lookup returns CDR1 LGHNT and CDR2 FRNRAP. The DNA for the CDR3 is TGTGCTAGTGGTCCGGAAAGGGGTCTCTATGGCTACACCTTC. Amino acids: CASGPERGLYGYTF. Variable domain in full (rest from reference TRBV12-5 and TRBJ1-2): DARVTQTPRHKVTEMGQEVTMRCQPILGHNTVFWYRQTMMQGLELLAYFRNRAPLDDSGMPKDRFSAEMPDATLATLKIQPSEPRDSAVYFCASGPERGLYGYTFGSGTRLTVV.

The chain recombines TRBV11-2 with TRBJ2-1, with D possibly being TRBD2 (5 bases). V lost 5 bases to trimming and J lost 3 bases, with 11 bases between them. The CDR3 is 14 residues long. CDR1 and CDR2 (germline): SGHAT, FQNNGV. The CDR3 bases are TGTGCCAGCAGCAGCATACTAGTCTACAATGAGCAGTTCTTC. It specifies CASSSILVYNEQFF.

The rearrangement joins TRBV27 to TRBJ2-2, with D maybe TRBD1 (5 bases). Per germline, CDR1 MNHEY and CDR2 SMNVEV (reference sequence). The CDR3 loop spans 16 amino acids. Trimming cost V 6 bases and J 0 bases, with 14 bases left between them. The CDR3 spells CASRKGAYTNTGELFF. For the CDR3, the DNA is TGTGCCAGCAGGAAAGGGGCTTACACGAACACCGGGGAGCTGTTTTTT.

This chain uses TRBV2 with TRBJ2-3; the D gene is possibly TRBD2 (5 bases). The CDR3 runs 15 residues. Trimming took off 4 bases at V and 1 base at J, with 12 bases between the two ends. CDR1 and CDR2 (germline): SNHLY, FYNNEI. The CDR3 here is CASSGKDGGTDTQYF. Written as DNA, the CDR3 is TGTGCCAGCAGTGGGAAGGACGGGGGCACAGATACGCAGTATTTT.

The V call is TRBV4-2, the J call TRBJ2-1; D possibly corresponds to TRBD1 (5 bases). This CDR3 has 14 residues. V lost 4 bases to trimming and J lost 9 bases, with 16 bases between them. Germline CDR1 is LGHNA and CDR2 is YNFKEQ. Written as DNA, the CDR3 is TGTGCCAGCAGCCTCGGACAAACGATTGGTGAGCAGTTCTTC. Translating gives CASSLGQTIGEQFF.

This clone was recorded a few times. V and J are TRBV27 and TRBJ2-1; 8 positions agree with TRBD1. V was pared by 3 bases and J by 8 bases, with 9 bases of the junction left unmatched. This CDR3 is 15 amino acids long. Germline-derived CDR1 and CDR2 are MNHEY and SMNVEV (reference sequence). The CDR3 reads CASSFRQGKVHEQFF. In DNA, the CDR3 is TGTGCCAGCAGTTTCAGACAGGGGAAAGTTCATGAGCAGTTCTTC.

The chain employs TRBV28 and TRBJ2-7; TRBD1 matches at 8 bases. Per germline, CDR1 MDHEN and CDR2 SYDVKM. The CDR3 covers 15 residues. V gave up 2 bases and J gave up 7 bases; unmatched junction bases: 10. The CDR3 nucleotides are TGTGCCAGCAGTTTAGGTGGGCAGGGGGCGGGTGAGCAGTACTTC. It is translated as CASSLGGQGAGEQYF.

The V and J genes are TRBV18 and TRBJ2-5; D is ambiguous. CDR1 and CDR2 from the germline V gene are KGHSH and LQKENI. Trimming took off 3 bases at V and 2 bases at J, with 19 bases between the two ends. This CDR3 spans 17 amino acids. The CDR3 here is CASSPIHSRQKQETQYF. In DNA, the CDR3 is TGTGCCAGCTCACCCATACACAGCCGCCAGAAACAAGAGACCCAGTACTTC.

The chain employs TRBV18 and TRBJ2-7; 8 bases fit TRBD1. The trim removed 1 base at V and 2 bases at J, leaving 4 bases unmatched. The CDR3 contains 15 residues. Germline CDR1 is KGHSH and CDR2 is LQKENI. CDR3 DNA sequence: TGTGCCAGCTCACCACTGGACAGGGTTACCTACGAGCAGTACTTC. It translates to CASSPLDRVTYEQYF.

The V and J genes are TRBV9 and TRBJ2-1; 9 positions match TRBD1. The germline CDR1 and CDR2 sequences are SGDLS and YYNGEE. The CDR3 length is 15 residues. J lost 8 bases, V lost 3 bases, and 9 bases had no gene match. DNA of the CDR3: TGTGCCAGCAGCGAAGAAGGGACAGGGAGGGATGAGCAGTTCTTC. Protein sequence: CASSEEGTGRDEQFF.

The V gene is TRBV6-5, the J gene TRBJ2-7; D possibly corresponds to TRBD1 (6 bases). In germline, CDR1 is MNHEY, CDR2 SVGAGI. The CDR3 contains 13 residues. Trimming removed 6 bases from V and 0 bases from J, with 9 bases in between. The CDR3 reads CASRGDNSYEQYF. The DNA for the CDR3 is TGTGCCAGCAGGGGGGACAACTCCTACGAGCAGTACTTC.

The CDR3 reads CASSLDNSYEQYF. CDR3 in DNA: TGCGCCAGCAGCTTGGACAACTCCTACGAGCAGTACTTC. The genes are TRBV5-1 and TRBJ2-7; D not certain. Trimming removed 0 bases at V and 0 bases at J, with 4 bases between. CDR1 SGHRS and CDR2 YFSETQ come from the germline V gene. This CDR3 region has 13 residues.

The chain employs TRBV28 and TRBJ2-1; 8 positions agree with TRBD2. This CDR3 region has 16 residues. Germline V CDR1 and CDR2: MDHEN, SYDVKM. J gave up 6 bases and V 1 base, and 8 bases lay outside the gene matches. The CDR3 DNA reads as TGTGCCAGCAGTTTATACGGGAGGGCCCGCGGCAATGAGCAGTTCTTC. Translated, it gives CASSLYGRARGNEQFF.

The chain links TRBV2 to TRBJ2-2; the D is unclear. Trimming removed 6 bases from V and 7 bases from J, with 12 bases in between. This CDR3 region has 13 residues. CDR1 SNHLY and CDR2 FYNNEI come from the germline V gene. DNA of the CDR3: TGTGCCAGCAGCCCCTCTTTAGACGGGGAGCTGTTTTTT. Translated: CASSPSLDGELFF.

The J gene is TRBJ1-1, the V gene TRBV5-1; D remains ambiguous. Germline CDR1 SGHRS, CDR2 YFSETQ. The CDR3 contains 13 residues. Trimming stripped 5 bases from V and 5 bases from J, with 13 bases between. As DNA, the CDR3 is TGCGCCAGCAGTTCCGGGAGCGAGACTGAAGCTTTCTTT. The encoded protein is CASSSGSETEAFF.

The chain combines TRBV6-5 with TRBJ2-5; no clear D. Trimming shortened V by 6 bases and J by 2 bases, and 13 bases separated the two germline ends. CDR3 length: 14 residues. Looked up from germline, CDR1 is MNHEY and CDR2 is SVGAGI. CDR3 nucleotides: TGTGCCAGCAGGAACCACGAGCCTCAAGAGACCCAGTACTTC. Translation: CASRNHEPQETQYF.